This TCR beta chain was sequenced for a study of cytomegalovirus exposure and HLA in healthy donors. Overall study results and limits: A later analysis, which compared TCR beta chains of equal frequency, found the HLA-associated ones more clonally expanded.

Germline CDR1 is MGHDK and CDR2 is SYGVNS. With V trimmed by 4 bases and J by 8 bases, 4 bases remained unmatched. The CDR3 sequence is 14 residues long. A note on this clone: Antigen: not known.

The PCR was carried out with 60 Vbeta primers and 13 Jbeta primers. Repertoires were generated with immunoSEQ multiplex PCR, while TCRdb's copy carries only in-frame clones and drops some. The data hold about 59,000 clones, with 89% observed a single time. J is TRBJ1-4 and V is TRBV25-1; 10 bases line up with TRBD1. This receptor was obtained from a young man in good health and CMV-seropositive. Sequenced input: PBMCs. CDR3 DNA sequence: TGTGCCAGCAGTGTGACAGGGGGCAACGAAAAACTGTTTTTT. Its protein is CASSVTGGNEKLFF.